The rows below give T cell receptor beta chains drawn from one sample of a study of somatic mutations in cytotoxic T cells in rheumatoid arthritis. TCRdb's copy holds only in-frame clones and misses some; the assay was immunoSEQ multiplex PCR. Among some 14,000 clones listed, roughly 82% were seen once. The sequenced material came from CD8+ T cells sorted from blood. These receptors all come from an adult with rheumatoid arthritis. Both conserved end residues are trimmed from each CDR3.

v_call	cdr3_aa
TRBV6-6	ASSDAGGLNYGYT
TRBV28	ASSQVGSGYEQY
TRBV7-9	ASSFDTYEQY
TRBV7-9	ASSFGLAGEETQY
TRBV29-1	SVGALSYNEQF
TRBV5-1	ASSSTGGLGYT
TRBV7-8	ASSLGGASTDTQY
TRBV6-6	ASSYAAGETETQY
TRBV2	ASRQSSRVLAKNIQY
TRBV27	ASSLSGNEQF
TRBV29-1	SDLRTEAF
TRBV28	ASSLGLDTQY
TRBV10-3	AISESAIAEQF
TRBV11-2	ASSLGPRWNEQF
TRBV13	ASSLWASTDTQY
TRBV7-6	ASSHKAGNEKLF
TRBV7-6	ASSLEATEDEQF
TRBV5-8	ASSGPTGQPQH
TRBV19	ASTSGRDGEQF
TRBV7-9	ASSLLAGGFPDTQY
TRBV5-1	ASSLAIGINTGELF
TRBV10-2	ASTAGQGRQGLSGEKLF
TRBV4-3	ASSYGTSGGGGTDTQY
TRBV27	ASSSFDRGHVNYGYT
TRBV9	ASSVGPEQF
TRBV7-3	ASSSSGGETQY
TRBV7-9	ASSSERQGALGEKLF
TRBV2	ASGQGAYEQY
TRBV4-1	ASSQTGGGNQPQH
TRBV27	ASSRDSRYEQF
TRBV28	ASSFGLSSGGEKLF
TRBV5-1	ASSLDFRGTEAF
TRBV9	ASSTTTGVEQY
TRBV28	ASSFSTLLANTEAF
TRBV7-9	ASSSSPQETQY
TRBV7-9	ASSPQWSGYT
TRBV7-2	ASSPTKARTQY
TRBV6-1	ASSDRGGRYEQY
TRBV7-8	ASSTWTDATNEKLF
TRBV7-8	ASSLGGTSGVGQETQY
TRBV5-1	ASSFEQYTGELF
TRBV7-6	ASSHPRRADGVGEQY
TRBV7-3	ASSSPGLENIQY
TRBV4-1	ASSQVVAANTEAF
TRBV28	ASTNLSVYGYT
TRBV6-1	ASSEWTGGLQPQH
TRBV27	ASSAGGDSSYEQY